This T cell receptor beta chain was sequenced in a study of blood T cell repertoires in COVID-19. J was trimmed by 1 base and V by 3 bases; bases with no gene match: 7. The CDR3 runs to 16 residues. Germline CDR1 MGHRA, CDR2 YSYEKL. Sequencing was performed with immunoSEQ multiplex PCR; in TCRdb, only in-frame clones are kept and a portion is missing. Of about 420,000 clones listed, over 85% were seen once; the top ten hold more than 0.7%. The source is a young man with COVID-19, enrolled during active disease. Sequenced sample: peripheral blood. The rearrangement joins TRBV4-1 to TRBJ1-1; 8 positions match TRBD1. Here the CDR3 reads CASSHYTTGANTEAFF. The CDR3 DNA reads as TGCGCCAGCAGCCATTATACGACAGGGGCGAACACTGAAGCTTTCTTT.